The clone carrying this T cell receptor (beta chain) was detected only a few times. Antigen specificity is unknown. Total RNA was isolated from each sample in quantities of at least 6 micrograms. With a J-beta primer mix and a sample-barcoded 5' primer, a second PCR ran roughly 6 to 11 cycles. Each CDR3 protein is one row after TCRdb ran MiXCR on the 5' RACE reads. Among some 1,800,000 distinct CDR3 sequences listed, 30% to 40% were seen once. Germline-derived CDR1 and CDR2 are ENHRY and SYGVKD. V gave up 0 bases and J gave up 7 bases, with 13 bases separating them. The CDR3 consists of 15 residues. The data were obtained in a study of blood T cells in healthy people across ages. Study-wide points: Total diversity from one million sequenced T cells was likely underestimated. Unsorted PBMC material precluded a definitive naive versus antigen-experienced comparison.

The chain recombines TRBV10-3 with TRBJ2-1, with D perhaps TRBD1 (6 bases). This clonotype was sampled from a human donor in good health. Sequencing used blood. The CDR3 region is CAISESRGGTNEQFF. In DNA form, the CDR3 reads TGTGCCATCAGTGAGTCCCGAGGTGGGACAAATGAGCAGTTCTTC.